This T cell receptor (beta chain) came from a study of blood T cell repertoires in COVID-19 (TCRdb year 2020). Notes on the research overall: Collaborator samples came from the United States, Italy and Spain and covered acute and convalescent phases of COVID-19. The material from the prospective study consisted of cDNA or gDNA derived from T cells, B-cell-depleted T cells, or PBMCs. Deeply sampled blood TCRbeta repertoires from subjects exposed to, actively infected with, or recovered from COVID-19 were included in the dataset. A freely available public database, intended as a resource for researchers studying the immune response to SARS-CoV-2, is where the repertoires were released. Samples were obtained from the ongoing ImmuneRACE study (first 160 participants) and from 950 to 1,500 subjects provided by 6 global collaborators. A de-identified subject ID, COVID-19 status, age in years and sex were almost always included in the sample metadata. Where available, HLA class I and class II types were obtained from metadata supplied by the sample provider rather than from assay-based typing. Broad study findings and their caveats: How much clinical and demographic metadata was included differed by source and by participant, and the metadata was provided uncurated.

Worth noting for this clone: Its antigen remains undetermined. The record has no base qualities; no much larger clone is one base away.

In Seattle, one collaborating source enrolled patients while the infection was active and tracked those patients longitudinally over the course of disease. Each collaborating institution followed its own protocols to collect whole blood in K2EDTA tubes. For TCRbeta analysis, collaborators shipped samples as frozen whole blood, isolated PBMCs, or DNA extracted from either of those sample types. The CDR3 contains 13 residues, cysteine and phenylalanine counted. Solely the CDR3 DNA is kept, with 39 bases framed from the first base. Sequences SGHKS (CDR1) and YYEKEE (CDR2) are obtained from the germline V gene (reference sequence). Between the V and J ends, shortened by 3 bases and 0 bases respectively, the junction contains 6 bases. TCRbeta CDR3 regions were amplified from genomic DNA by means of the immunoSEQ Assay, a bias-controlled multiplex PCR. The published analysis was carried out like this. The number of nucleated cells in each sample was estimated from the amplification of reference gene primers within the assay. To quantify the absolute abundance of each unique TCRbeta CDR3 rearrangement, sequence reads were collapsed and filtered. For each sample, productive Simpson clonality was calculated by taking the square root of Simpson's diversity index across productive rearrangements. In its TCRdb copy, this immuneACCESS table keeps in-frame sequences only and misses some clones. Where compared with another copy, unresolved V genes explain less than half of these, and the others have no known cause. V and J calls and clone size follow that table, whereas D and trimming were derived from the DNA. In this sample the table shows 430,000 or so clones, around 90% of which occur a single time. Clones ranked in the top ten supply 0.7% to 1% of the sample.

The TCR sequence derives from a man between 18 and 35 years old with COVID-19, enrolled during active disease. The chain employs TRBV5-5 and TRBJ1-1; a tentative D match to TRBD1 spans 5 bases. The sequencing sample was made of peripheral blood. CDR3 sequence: CASSWTLNTEAFF. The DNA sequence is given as TGTGCCAGCAGCTGGACACTGAACACTGAAGCTTTCTTT.